This TCR beta chain derives from a study of T cell changes during pregnancy in multiple sclerosis. In this sample, this clone turned up once. V lost 6 bases to trimming and J lost 4 bases; unmatched junction nucleotides: 5. The V gene's germline CDR1 is SNHLY and CDR2 FYNNEI. The CDR3 runs 14 residues. Clones were read by immunoSEQ multiplex PCR, and TCRdb kept only the in-frame ones, dropping some. The table has about 38,000 clones, about 93% seen once; the top ten hold around 0.35%. This chain links TRBV2 with TRBJ1-4; 7 nucleotides agree with TRBD1. The starting material was CD4+ T cells from peripheral blood mononuclear cells, obtained in the third trimester of pregnancy. This sequence was found in a female donor in good health, enrolled as a control in a pregnancy study. DNA of the CDR3: TGTGCCAGCAGAGCCGGGACAGTTAATGAAAAACTGTTTTTT. Translating it yields CASRAGTVNEKLFF. Full variable domain (missing parts from reference TRBV2 and TRBJ1-4): EPEVTQTPSHQVTQMGQEVILRCVPISNHLYFYWYRQILGQKVEFLVSFYNNEISEKSEIFDDQFSVERPDGSNFTLKIRSTKLEDSAMYFCASRAGTVNEKLFFGSGTQLSVL.